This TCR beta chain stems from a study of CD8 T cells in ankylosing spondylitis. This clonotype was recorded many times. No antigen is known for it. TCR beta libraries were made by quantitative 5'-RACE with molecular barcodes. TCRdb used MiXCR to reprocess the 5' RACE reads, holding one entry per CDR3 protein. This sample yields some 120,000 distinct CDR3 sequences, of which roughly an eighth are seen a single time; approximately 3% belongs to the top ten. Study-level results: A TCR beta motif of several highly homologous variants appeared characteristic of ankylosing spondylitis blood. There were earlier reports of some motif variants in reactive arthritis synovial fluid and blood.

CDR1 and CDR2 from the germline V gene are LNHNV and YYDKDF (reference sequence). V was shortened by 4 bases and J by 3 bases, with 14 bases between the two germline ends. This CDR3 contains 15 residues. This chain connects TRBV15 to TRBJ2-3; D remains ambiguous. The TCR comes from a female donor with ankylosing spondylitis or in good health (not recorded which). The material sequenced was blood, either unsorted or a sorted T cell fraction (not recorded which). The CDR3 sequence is CATSTKGLGTDTQYF. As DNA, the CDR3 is TGTGCCACCAGCACCAAGGGATTGGGGACAGATACGCAGTATTTT.